The source of this T cell receptor beta chain is a study of cytomegalovirus exposure and HLA in healthy donors. Findings of the study overall: There were 160 or so TCR beta chains listed as cytomegalovirus-associated. Most subjects' HLA-A and HLA-B alleles were reportedly predicted from TCR beta sequences. As a later analysis showed, a missense DCLRE1C variant was linked to trimming of TCR beta V- and J-genes. With high specificity and sensitivity, the classifier reportedly diagnosed cytomegalovirus status.

Primers included in the PCR were 60 Vbeta and 13 Jbeta primers. The assay was immunoSEQ multiplex PCR, and TCRdb's table has in-frame clones only and misses some. The sample lists 140,000 to 150,000 clones, approximately 91% seen once, with 0.4% to 0.55% in the top ten. To note about this clone: What it recognizes is unknown.

Germline loops: CDR1 SEHNR, CDR2 FQNEAQ (reference sequence). This CDR3 has 16 residues. Germline trimming cut 6 bases from V and 0 bases from J; bases unmatched to any gene: 7. This sequence originates from a woman in her thirties or forties in good health and CMV-seronegative. Sequencing was performed on PBMCs. This chain connects TRBV7-9 to TRBJ2-3, with 9 bases fitting TRBD2. The CDR3 is CASRPRLADSTDTQYF. CDR3 in DNA: TGTGCCAGCAGACCGCGACTAGCGGATAGCACAGATACGCAGTATTTT.